The T cell receptor (beta chain) under discussion was sequenced for a study of metastatic and nonmetastatic thyroid tumors. Study at large: Repertoire comparison spanned blood and tumor or nodule tissue of malignant and benign thyroid patients.

In this sample, this clone turned up a few times. Its antigen remains unidentified. One end of the junction fails to match germline, which may point to a read error. Per germline, CDR1 MDHEN and CDR2 SYDVKM. The CDR3 consists of 15 residues. General study results and limits: As reported, TCR beta diversity in blood and tumor was significantly higher in malignant thyroid tumors than in benign nodules.

Source study methods: What underpinned the distant-metastasis classifier for papillary thyroid cancer was the set of CDR3 differences across clinicopathological groups. TCRdb reassembled clones from the PCR reads with MiXCR. TCRdb's processing, not the authors' own work, is the source of the V and J calls. The sample has 50,000 to 60,000 clones; around a sixth are singletons. Each patient came to thyroid surgery without any prior treatment (of any kind). The TCR was taken from a female donor with papillary thyroid cancer or a benign thyroid nodule (not recorded which). Some clones in this sample may be carry-over from other donors' samples. The chain employs TRBV28 and TRBJ1-2; D is possibly TRBD1 (5 bases). Sequences were obtained from blood. The CDR3 here is CASSPQGFNNYCYIF. DNA for the CDR3: TGTGCCAGCAGTCCCCAGGGTTTCAATAACTATTGCTACATCTTC.